The rows below give T cell receptor beta chains drawn from one sample of a study of response to subunit inactivated influenza vaccine. TCRdb re-derived calls from the RT-PCR reads in MiXCR, one entry per CDR3 protein. The data hold 590,000 or so distinct CDR3 sequences, with 14% observed a single time. The sequencing used PBMCs from blood, collected around 15 days before vaccination. The receptors shown here come from a man in his fifties who received an inactivated influenza vaccine. Both conserved end residues are part of each CDR3. The D gene is left open where the match is weak. A clone size is listed for some rows: how often the clone was seen (once, few, many), or a class if it is expanded.

many	TRBD1	TRBV7-9	TRBJ2-7	CASTFADRAYEQYF	TGTGCCAGCACCTTCGCCGACAGGGCCTACGAGCAGTACTTC
few	.	TRBV27	TRBJ1-2	CASSLSFGDLGPLYGYTF	TGTGCCAGCAGTTTATCATTCGGGGATTTAGGGCCTCTCTATGGCTACACCTTC
once	TRBD1	TRBV27	TRBJ1-2	CAGSASVQGGGYTF	TGTGCCGGCAGTGCTTCGGTCCAGGGGGGAGGCTACACCTTC
.	.	TRBV6-5	TRBJ2-5	CASSSAGRMKTQYF	TGTGCCAGCAGTTCCGCCGGGAGAATGAAGACCCAGTACTTC
.	.	TRBV20-1	TRBJ2-7	CSASSEEGLNEQYF	TGCAGTGCTTCCTCAGAGGAGGGTCTCAACGAGCAGTACTTC
.	.	TRBV6-5	TRBJ2-2	CASSYLGRGRNGELFF	TGTGCCAGCAGTTACCTCGGACGGGGAAGGAACGGGGAGCTGTTTTTT
many	TRBD2	TRBV7-3	TRBJ2-3	CASSSGSGTDTQYF	TGTGCCAGCAGTAGCGGGAGTGGAACAGATACGCAGTATTTT
.	TRBD2	TRBV27	TRBJ2-7	CASSTFPSGYEQYF	TGTGCCAGCAGTACGTTCCCTAGCGGCTACGAGCAGTACTTC
.	.	TRBV9	TRBJ2-3	CASSVVAGAMDTQYF	TGTGCCAGCAGCGTAGTGGCGGGGGCAATGGATACGCAGTATTTT
.	.	TRBV9	TRBJ2-1	CASKVGDSYSEQFF	TGTGCCAGCAAAGTCGGAGACAGTTACAGTGAGCAGTTCTTC
.	TRBD2	TRBV5-1	TRBJ2-1	CASSIAGTSGGASYNEQFF	TGCGCCAGCAGCATCGCCGGGACTAGCGGGGGGGCTTCCTACAATGAGCAGTTCTTC
few	.	TRBV27	TRBJ2-7	CASSFSRHYEQYF	TGTGCCAGCAGTTTCTCTCGCCACTACGAGCAGTACTTC
few	.	TRBV24-1	TRBJ2-1	CATSDSGLPYNEQFF	TGTGCCACCAGTGATTCTGGACTGCCCTACAATGAGCAGTTCTTC
.	.	TRBV9	TRBJ2-1	CASSGSVHIYNEQFF	TGTGCCAGCAGCGGTAGTGTCCACATCTACAATGAGCAGTTCTTC
few	.	TRBV7-9	TRBJ2-6	CASSLKPVSGANVLTF	TGTGCCAGCAGCTTAAAACCGGTCTCTGGGGCCAACGTCCTGACTTTC
.	TRBD1	TRBV9	TRBJ2-5	CASSARQGTETQYF	TGTGCCAGCAGCGCCAGACAGGGTACGGAGACCCAGTACTTC
few	.	TRBV5-1	TRBJ2-1	CASSLWDLNEQFF	TGCGCCAGCAGCTTGTGGGATCTCAATGAGCAGTTCTTC
.	TRBD1	TRBV7-2	TRBJ1-2	CASSFFGTDINYGYTF	TGTGCCAGCAGCTTTTTTGGGACAGACATTAACTATGGCTACACCTTC
few	TRBD1	TRBV6-1	TRBJ1-5	CASRGLQGASNQPQHF	TGTGCCAGCAGGGGACTACAGGGGGCCAGCAATCAGCCCCAGCATTTT
few	.	TRBV4-2	TRBJ1-1	CASSQEFIEGIWAEAFF	TGTGCCAGCAGCCAAGAGTTTATCGAGGGGATCTGGGCTGAAGCTTTCTTT
.	TRBD2	TRBV3-1	TRBJ2-7	CASSLKAGLPEQYF	TGTGCCAGCAGCCTAAAAGCGGGACTTCCGGAGCAGTACTTC
few	TRBD2	TRBV28	TRBJ2-3	CASSFSSGRSTQYF	TGTGCCAGCAGTTTTAGTAGCGGGAGAAGTACGCAGTATTTT
.	.	TRBV29-1	TRBJ2-7	CSVQRALGSYEQYF	TGCAGCGTCCAACGGGCCCTTGGCTCCTACGAGCAGTACTTC
many	.	TRBV12-3/TRBV12-4	TRBJ1-3	CASSLQGTGNTIYF	TGTGCCAGCAGTTTGCAGGGCACTGGAAACACCATATATTTT
few	TRBD2	TRBV15	TRBJ2-7	CATSGKPGLAGDEQYF	TGTGCCACCAGCGGGAAACCGGGACTAGCGGGAGACGAGCAGTACTTC
.	.	TRBV14	TRBJ2-3	CASSRQNTQYF	TGTGCCAGCAGCCGACAAAATACGCAGTATTTT
few	TRBD1	TRBV7-9	TRBJ1-4	CASRRDRRGEKLFF	TGTGCCAGCAGACGGGACAGGCGGGGTGAAAAACTGTTTTTT
.	.	TRBV10-3	TRBJ2-1	CAISPGLQYNEQFF	TGTGCCATCAGTCCGGGACTCCAATACAATGAGCAGTTCTTC
few	TRBD2	TRBV4-3	TRBJ2-1	CASSQDSAGNGNEQFF	TGCGCCAGCAGCCAAGATTCAGCGGGGAATGGGAATGAGCAGTTCTTC
.	TRBD1	TRBV20-1	TRBJ1-2	CSAPGGNERDYGYTF	TGCAGTGCACCAGGGGGCAATGAGAGGGACTATGGCTACACCTTC
.	.	TRBV15	TRBJ2-1	CATSRDTSVAYNEQFF	TGTGCCACCAGCAGAGATACGTCGGTGGCCTACAATGAGCAGTTCTTC
few	TRBD2	TRBV5-1	TRBJ2-1	CASSSGLAGGFWDEQFF	TGCGCCAGCAGCTCTGGACTAGCGGGAGGGTTCTGGGATGAGCAGTTCTTC
few	.	TRBV20-1	TRBJ2-1	CSGQGGSRYNEQFF	TGCAGTGGCCAGGGGGGGTCCCGTTACAATGAGCAGTTCTTC
many	.	TRBV7-2	TRBJ1-6	CASSPDRVSPLHF	TGTGCCAGCAGCCCCGACCGGGTTTCACCCCTCCACTTT
.	.	TRBV7-2	TRBJ2-2	CASSLDGAAGELFF	TGTGCCAGCAGCTTAGATGGTGCTGCCGGGGAGCTGTTTTTT
.	TRBD1	TRBV6-1	TRBJ1-5	CASSDPRGQGYSNQPQHF	TGTGCCAGCAGTGACCCCCGGGGACAGGGTTATAGCAATCAGCCCCAGCATTTT
.	.	TRBV28	TRBJ2-7	CASRMNTGAAYEQYF	TGTGCCAGCAGAATGAACACGGGGGCTGCCTACGAGCAGTACTTC
.	TRBD2	TRBV12-3/TRBV12-4	TRBJ2-3	CASRTSGSADTQYF	TGTGCCAGCAGGACTAGCGGGAGTGCAGATACGCAGTATTTT
.	.	TRBV24-1	TRBJ2-1	CATSDLQGGAGNEQFF	TGTGCCACCAGTGATTTGCAAGGAGGGGCGGGGAATGAGCAGTTCTTC
.	TRBD2	TRBV20-1	TRBJ2-7	CSAPNPSGGGYEQYF	TGCAGTGCTCCCAATCCTAGCGGGGGAGGCTACGAGCAGTACTTC
.	TRBD2	TRBV18	TRBJ2-7	CASSPTSGGETYEQYF	TGTGCCAGCTCCCCGACTAGCGGGGGAGAGACCTACGAGCAGTACTTC
.	TRBD2	TRBV5-1	TRBJ2-7	CASLSEPGRVDEQYF	TGCGCCAGCCTATCCGAGCCAGGGAGGGTTGACGAGCAGTACTTC
many	TRBD2	TRBV6-1	TRBJ2-5	CASSRTSGLETQYF	TGTGCCAGCAGCAGGACTAGCGGGTTAGAGACCCAGTACTTC
.	.	TRBV20-1	TRBJ2-3	CSAKLGAAYTQYF	TGCAGTGCTAAGTTGGGTGCCGCCTATACGCAGTATTTT
few	TRBD2	TRBV20-1	TRBJ2-1	CSASPSGSLGEQFF	TGCAGTGCTAGCCCTAGCGGGAGTTTGGGTGAGCAGTTCTTC
few	.	TRBV27	TRBJ1-6	CASSHAGVLGASNSPLHF	TGTGCCAGCAGCCACGCCGGGGTTTTGGGGGCGAGCAATTCACCCCTCCACTTT
few	.	TRBV21-1	TRBJ1-3	CASSKAYRDVRNTIYF	TGTGCCAGCAGCAAAGCGTACAGGGACGTGCGAAACACCATATATTTT
.	.	TRBV12-3/TRBV12-4	TRBJ2-5	CASSFNKVEETQYF	TGTGCCAGCAGTTTTAATAAGGTGGAAGAGACCCAGTACTTC
.	.	TRBV11-2	TRBJ2-7	CASSRTNRGGYGEQYF	TGTGCCAGCAGCCGGACGAATAGAGGGGGTTATGGCGAGCAGTACTTC